These 24 T cell receptor beta chains originate from one sample sequenced in a study of identical twins. One entry per CDR3 protein, called by TCRdb with MiXCR from the 5' RACE reads. This sample has approximately 530,000 distinct CDR3 sequences, with around 24% found just once. Separately, the same data were catalogued under a study of yellow fever vaccine responses in identical twins.

Sequencing input: CD4+ T cells sorted from blood. These TCRs come from a young woman in good health.

The CDR3 is CASSLVVLLNTEAFF. The CDR3 DNA follows: TGTGCCAGCAGCTTAGTGGTTCTGTTGAACACTGAAGCTTTCTTT. The genes are TRBV11-2 and TRBJ1-1, with D unresolved. Germline loops: CDR1 SGHAT, CDR2 FQNNGV. CDR3 size: 15 residues. V was pared by 1 base and J by 0 bases, with 9 bases between.

The chain couples TRBV5-1 to TRBJ2-2, with D possibly TRBD2 on 5 matching bases. The CDR3 sequence is 16 residues long. Germline V gene sequence: CDR1 SGHRS, CDR2 YFSETQ. The germline V and J ends were trimmed by 0 bases and 0 bases, with 9 bases remaining between them. CDR3 region: CASSLGPLANTGELFF. The CDR3 DNA reads TGCGCCAGCAGCTTGGGGCCACTAGCGAACACCGGGGAGCTGTTTTTT.

This clonotype was detected only a few times. The chain uses TRBV4-2 and TRBJ2-1; a weak D match, TRBD2 (6 bases). The CDR3 totals 16 residues. Trimming stripped 6 bases from V and 5 bases from J, with 20 bases between. The germline V gene encodes CDR1 LGHNA and CDR2 YNFKEQ. In DNA form, the CDR3 reads TGTGCCAGCAGTCAGTACGGTCCGGGAGCCCACAATGAGCAGTTCTTC. Amino acids: CASSQYGPGAHNEQFF.

This clonotype was found a few times. The rearrangement joins TRBV6-1 to TRBJ2-3; 7 bases are shared with TRBD2. This CDR3 is built from 14 residues. CDR1 and CDR2 from the germline V gene are MNHNS and SASEGT. The ends lost 7 bases at V and 4 bases at J; junction bases unmatched: 8. CDR3 DNA sequence: TGTGCCAGCATGGTAGGGGCGGGAGCAGATACGCAGTATTTT. This gives the protein CASMVGAGADTQYF.

The chain links TRBV3-1 to TRBJ2-5, with 10 bases lining up with TRBD2. Germline CDR1 reads LGHDT; CDR2 reads YNNKEL (reference sequence). The CDR3 spans 16 residues. J was trimmed by 5 bases and V by 3 bases; bases with no gene match: 9. This chain's CDR3 is CASSHRAGGRLETQYF. The CDR3 DNA follows: TGTGCCAGCAGCCACAGAGCGGGGGGGCGGCTGGAGACCCAGTACTTC.

The chain is built from TRBV24-1 and TRBJ2-3; 8 nucleotides agree with TRBD2. V trimming: 1 base; J trimming: 0 bases; junction bases outside the gene matches: 5. The CDR3 spans 17 residues. Germline CDR1 is KGHDR and CDR2 is SFDVKD. CDR3 sequence (DNA): TGTGCCACCAGTGATTTAGGGGCTAGCGGGAGCACAGATACGCAGTATTTT. It encodes CATSDLGASGSTDTQYF.

This clonotype was detected only a few times. V is TRBV6-4 and J is TRBJ2-3; the D gene is possibly TRBD2 (6 bases). Germline V gene lookup returns CDR1 MRHNA and CDR2 SNTAGT. The CDR3 contains 14 residues. The germline V and J ends were trimmed by 5 bases and 6 bases, with 15 bases remaining between them. CDR3: CASSPGGTMDTQYF. CDR3 DNA: TGTGCCAGCAGTCCCGGGGGTACAATGGATACGCAGTATTTT.

This clonotype was counted a few times. The chain recombines TRBV5-1 with TRBJ1-1; the match to TRBD1 covers 10 bases. The germline V gene has CDR1 SGHRS and CDR2 YFSETQ. This CDR3 contains 19 residues. V was pared by 0 bases and J by 1 base, with 12 bases of the junction left unmatched. CDR3 protein: CASSLAESLGQGKNTEAFF. The CDR3 DNA reads TGCGCCAGCAGCTTGGCCGAAAGTCTGGGACAGGGGAAGAACACTGAAGCTTTCTTT.

This clonotype was seen a few times. The chain couples TRBV3-1 to TRBJ1-5; D ambiguous. CDR1 is LGHDT and CDR2 is YNNKEL in the germline V gene (reference sequence). Deletions cut 5 bases from V and 4 bases from J, with 12 bases between. The CDR3 contains 14 residues. CDR3 loop: CASSTTPSNQPQHF. CDR3 DNA sequence: TGTGCCAGCAGCACGACCCCCAGTAATCAGCCCCAGCATTTT.

This sequence joins TRBV5-1 and TRBJ2-1; 11 bases fit TRBD1. This CDR3 region has 14 residues. Germline assignment: CDR1 SGHRS and CDR2 YFSETQ. The ends lost 4 bases at V and 8 bases at J; junction bases unmatched: 5. CDR3 sequence (DNA): TGCGCCAGCAGCGGAAGGACAGGGGGCCATGAGCAGTTCTTC. It encodes CASSGRTGGHEQFF.

The chain carries TRBV20-1 and TRBJ2-1; TRBD2 matches at 8 bases. The CDR3 length is 15 residues. Trimming removed 5 bases from V and 0 bases from J; junction bases left unmatched: 6. Germline V CDR1 and CDR2: DFQATT, SNEGSKA (reference sequence). CDR3 in amino acids: CSARSGISSYNEQFF. As DNA, the CDR3 is TGCAGTGCTCGTAGCGGGATCAGCTCCTACAATGAGCAGTTCTTC.

In this sample, this clonotype turned up a few times. This sequence joins TRBV11-2 and TRBJ1-4; tentative D call: TRBD1 (6 bases). The germline gives CDR1 SGHAT, CDR2 FQNNGV. There are 15 residues in the CDR3. Trimming shortened V by 5 bases and J by 8 bases, and 18 bases separated the two germline ends. CDR3 loop: CASSLQQGSGEKLFF. The DNA for the CDR3 is TGTGCCAGCAGCCTACAACAGGGCAGCGGGGAAAAACTGTTTTTT. The whole variable domain, remainder taken from reference TRBV11-2 and TRBJ1-4, is EAGVAQSPRYKIIEKRQSVAFWCNPISGHATLYWYQQILGQGPKLLIQFQNNGVVDDSQLPKDRFSAERLKGVDSTLKIQPAKLEDSAVYLCASSLQQGSGEKLFFGSGTQLSVL.

This sequence joins TRBV5-1 and TRBJ2-4; TRBD2 agrees at 15 bases. V was clipped by 2 bases and J by 1 base; unmatched bases: 4. This CDR3 comprises 18 residues. CDR1 and CDR2 from the germline V gene are SGHRS and YFSETQ. CDR3 DNA sequence: TGCGCCAGCAGCTTAGGGACTAGCGGGAGGCGGGCCAAAAACATTCAGTACTTC. Translated: CASSLGTSGRRAKNIQYF.

This clonotype occurred a few times. The rearrangement joins TRBV11-2 to TRBJ2-4; D might be TRBD1 (5 bases). This CDR3 has 13 amino acids. Germline V gives CDR1 SGHAT, CDR2 FQNNGV. Trimming shortened V by 5 bases and J by 8 bases, and 13 bases separated the two germline ends. CDR3 nucleotides: TGTGCCAGCAGCATCCAACAGGCGGACATTCAGTACTTC. This gives the protein CASSIQQADIQYF. Full variable domain (rest looked up from reference TRBV11-2 and TRBJ2-4): EAGVAQSPRYKIIEKRQSVAFWCNPISGHATLYWYQQILGQGPKLLIQFQNNGVVDDSQLPKDRFSAERLKGVDSTLKIQPAKLEDSAVYLCASSIQQADIQYFGAGTRLSVL.

This sequence joins TRBV10-2 and TRBJ1-1, with D unclear. Trimming cost V 9 bases and J 0 bases, with 11 bases left between them. In germline, CDR1 is WSHSY, CDR2 SAAADI. The CDR3 consists of 13 residues. CDR3 protein: CASTGKLNTEAFF. The CDR3 DNA is TGCGCCAGTACCGGGAAACTGAACACTGAAGCTTTCTTT.

This clonotype was seen more than once but under ten times. The genes are TRBV4-1 and TRBJ2-3; 7 bases line up with TRBD2. CDR3 size: 15 residues. V gave up 0 bases and J gave up 4 bases; unmatched junction bases: 4. Germline CDR1 is MGHRA and CDR2 is YSYEKL. CDR3 sequence (DNA): TGCGCCAGCAGCCAAGACGGCGGGAGATCAGATACGCAGTATTTT. Its protein product is CASSQDGGRSDTQYF.

This clonotype was seen a handful of times. J is TRBJ2-1 and V is TRBV7-2, with D perhaps matching TRBD1 or TRBD2 (5 bases each). CDR3 length equals 15 residues. Germline lookup yields CDR1 SGHTA and CDR2 FQGNSA. V lost 3 bases and J 7 bases, leaving 16 bases between the germline ends. DNA of the CDR3: TGTGCCAGCAGCTTGGGCTCAGGGACGAGGAATGAGCAGTTCTTC. As protein: CASSLGSGTRNEQFF.

There are a few counts of this clonotype. The CDR3 sequence is CASSPLTQGGGYGYTF. Written as DNA, the CDR3 is TGTGCCAGCAGTCCCTTAACCCAGGGCGGCGGATATGGCTACACCTTC. This chain connects TRBV12-3 or TRBV12-4 to TRBJ1-2; D is perhaps TRBD1 (5 bases). V was clipped by 5 bases and J by 5 bases, with 21 bases between them. There are 16 residues in the CDR3.

Many counts were recorded for this clonotype. The J gene is TRBJ1-5, the V gene TRBV5-1; TRBD1 matches at 7 bases. After removal of 4 bases from V and 4 bases from J, the junction contained 5 bases not matched to a gene. Germline V lookup: CDR1 SGHRS, CDR2 YFSETQ. CDR3 length: 14 amino acids. In nucleotides, the CDR3 is TGCGCCAGCAGCCCGGGACAGCCAAATCAGCCCCAGCATTTT. Protein product: CASSPGQPNQPQHF. Drawing the rest from reference TRBV5-1 and TRBJ1-5, the complete variable domain is KAGVTQTPRYLIKTRGQQVTLSCSPISGHRSVSWYQQTPGQGLQFLFEYFSETQRNKGNFPGRFSGRQFSNSRSEMNVSTLELGDSALYLCASSPGQPNQPQHFGDGTRLSIL.

The chain is built from TRBV20-1 and TRBJ1-5; 8 bases are a match to TRBD1. CDR3 size: 15 residues. V gave up 1 base and J gave up 10 bases; unmatched junction bases: 12. Looked up from germline, CDR1 is DFQATT and CDR2 is SNEGSKA (reference sequence). The CDR3 region is CSARVQGALDSPQHF. The CDR3 DNA is TGCAGTGCTAGAGTCCAGGGGGCTCTCGACAGCCCCCAGCATTTT.

This clonotype appeared a few times. The V gene is TRBV24-1, the J gene TRBJ2-3, with 9 bases matching TRBD1. Germline trimming cut 1 base from V and 2 bases from J; bases unmatched to any gene: 9. CDR1 and CDR2 (germline): KGHDR, SFDVKD. The CDR3 runs 18 residues. CDR3 amino acids: CATSDFKGGTGFTDTQYF. The CDR3 DNA reads as TGTGCCACCAGTGATTTCAAGGGCGGGACAGGGTTCACAGATACGCAGTATTTT.

This clonotype was seen a handful of times. V usage is TRBV12-3 or TRBV12-4 and J usage is TRBJ1-5, with 8 nucleotides matching TRBD1. The CDR3 spans 14 residues. With V trimmed by 7 bases and J by 2 bases, 4 bases remained unmatched. CDR3 bases: TGTGCCAGCACCCCGACAGGGGGCAATCAGCCCCAGCATTTT. This codes for CASTPTGGNQPQHF.

Regarding this clonotype: This CDR3 is missing its conserved last phenylalanine or tryptophan, likely due to a read error. It is unclear where the CDR3 begins or ends on the DNA, so no DNA is shown, and the CDR3 is as TCRdb lists it. The V call is TRBV21-1, the J call TRBJ1-6. TRBV21-1 is marked as a pseudogene. The CDR3 totals 14 residues, both ends included. The CDR3 protein is CADLVAVDNSPLHL.

This clonotype was detected a few times. The rearrangement joins TRBV28 to TRBJ2-2, with D possibly being TRBD1 or TRBD2 (5 bases each). V was pared by 4 bases and J by 5 bases, with 14 bases between. The CDR3 is 15 amino acids. Germline assignment: CDR1 MDHEN and CDR2 SYDVKM. CDR3 DNA sequence: TGTGCCAGCAGTTCCAAACTAGGGGCTACCGGGGAGCTGTTTTTT. Its protein is CASSSKLGATGELFF.